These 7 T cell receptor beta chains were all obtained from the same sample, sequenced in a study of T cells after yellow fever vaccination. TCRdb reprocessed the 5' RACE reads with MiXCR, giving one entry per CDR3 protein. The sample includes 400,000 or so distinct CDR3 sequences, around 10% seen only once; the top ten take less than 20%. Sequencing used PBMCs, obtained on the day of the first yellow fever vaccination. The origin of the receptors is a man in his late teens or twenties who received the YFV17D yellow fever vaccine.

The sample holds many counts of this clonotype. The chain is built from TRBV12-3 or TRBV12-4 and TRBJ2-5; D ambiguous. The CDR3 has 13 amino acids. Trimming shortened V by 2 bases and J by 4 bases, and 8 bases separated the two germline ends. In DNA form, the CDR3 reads TGTGCCAGCAGTTTATGGGGTGGAGAGACCCAGTACTTC. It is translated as CASSLWGGETQYF.

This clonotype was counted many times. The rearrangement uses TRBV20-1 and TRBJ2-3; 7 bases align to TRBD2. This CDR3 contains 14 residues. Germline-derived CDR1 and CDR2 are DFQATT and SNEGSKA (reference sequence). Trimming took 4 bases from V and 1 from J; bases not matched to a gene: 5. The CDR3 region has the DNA TGCAGTGCTATTCGCGGGGGAGGCACAGATACGCAGTATTTT. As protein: CSAIRGGGTDTQYF.

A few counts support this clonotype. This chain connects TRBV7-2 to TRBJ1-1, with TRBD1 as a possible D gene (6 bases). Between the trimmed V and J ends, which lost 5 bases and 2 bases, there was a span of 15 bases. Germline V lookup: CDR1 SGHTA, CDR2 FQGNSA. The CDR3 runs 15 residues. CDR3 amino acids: CASSPPDRVNTEAFF. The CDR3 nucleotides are TGTGCCAGCAGCCCCCCGGACAGAGTTAACACTGAAGCTTTCTTT.

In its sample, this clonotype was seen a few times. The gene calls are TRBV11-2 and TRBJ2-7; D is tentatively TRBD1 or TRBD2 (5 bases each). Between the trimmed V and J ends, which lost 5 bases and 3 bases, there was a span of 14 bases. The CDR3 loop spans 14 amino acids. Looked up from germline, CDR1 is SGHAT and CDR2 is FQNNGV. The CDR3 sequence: CASSVAWGFYEQYV. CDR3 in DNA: TGTGCCAGCAGCGTAGCCTGGGGGTTCTACGAGCAGTACGTC.

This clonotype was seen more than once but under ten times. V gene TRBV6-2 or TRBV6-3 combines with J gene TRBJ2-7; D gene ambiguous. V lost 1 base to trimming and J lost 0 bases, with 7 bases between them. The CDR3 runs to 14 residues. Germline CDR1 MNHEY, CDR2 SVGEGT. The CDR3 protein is CASSYYSSSYEQYV. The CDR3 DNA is TGTGCCAGCAGTTACTACTCAAGCTCCTACGAGCAGTACGTC.

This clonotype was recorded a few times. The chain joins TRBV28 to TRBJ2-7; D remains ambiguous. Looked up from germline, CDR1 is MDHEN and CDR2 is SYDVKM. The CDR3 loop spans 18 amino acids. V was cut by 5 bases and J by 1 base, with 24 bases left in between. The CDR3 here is CASSQIPWTAEQSYEQYV. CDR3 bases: TGTGCCAGCAGTCAGATCCCTTGGACGGCGGAGCAATCCTACGAGCAGTACGTC.

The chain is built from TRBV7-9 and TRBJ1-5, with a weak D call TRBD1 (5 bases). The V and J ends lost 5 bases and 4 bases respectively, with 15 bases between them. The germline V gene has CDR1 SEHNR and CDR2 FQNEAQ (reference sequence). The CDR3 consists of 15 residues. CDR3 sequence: CASSPGQGLNQPQHF. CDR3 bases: TGTGCCAGCAGCCCCGGGCAGGGCCTAAATCAGCCCCAGCATTTT.